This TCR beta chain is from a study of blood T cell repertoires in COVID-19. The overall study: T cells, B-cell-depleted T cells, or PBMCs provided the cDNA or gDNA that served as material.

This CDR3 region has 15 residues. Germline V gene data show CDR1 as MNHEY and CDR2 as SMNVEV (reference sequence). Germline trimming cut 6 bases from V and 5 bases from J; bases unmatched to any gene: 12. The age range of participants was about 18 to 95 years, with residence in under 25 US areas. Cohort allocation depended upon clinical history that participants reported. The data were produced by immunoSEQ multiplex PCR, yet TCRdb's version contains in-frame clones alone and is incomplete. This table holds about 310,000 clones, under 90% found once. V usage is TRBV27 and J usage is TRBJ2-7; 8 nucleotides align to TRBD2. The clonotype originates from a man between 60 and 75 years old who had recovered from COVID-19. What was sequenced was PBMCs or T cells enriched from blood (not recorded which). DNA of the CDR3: TGTGCCAGCAGACGTCCCGGGAGCGGGAGCCACGAGCAGTACTTC. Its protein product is CASRRPGSGSHEQYF.